The 9 T cell receptor beta chains below come from one sample, sequenced in a study of breast tumors, draining lymph nodes, adjacent tissues. In TCRdb, the multiplex PCR reads were re-called with MiXCR into one record per CDR3 protein. The repertoire includes 200,000 to 250,000 distinct CDR3 sequences, less than 40% of them detected once, and 1.2% to 1.5% sits in the top ten. Axillary draining lymph nodes of breast cancer patients supplied the node samples. Sequencing input: axillary lymph node tissue. These receptors were collected from a female donor with breast cancer. Some clones in this sample may be carry-over from other donors' samples.

This clonotype was recorded many times. This chain connects TRBV5-4 to TRBJ1-4; D uncertain. Germline V gene sequence: CDR1 SGHNT, CDR2 YYREEE (reference sequence). The CDR3 totals 13 residues. V lost 3 bases and J lost 4, with 7 bases in between. CDR3 sequence (DNA): TGTGCCAGCAGCTCCCCTGGTAATGAAAAACTGTTTTTT. Residues: CASSSPGNEKLFF.

The genes are TRBV13 and TRBJ2-7; 11 positions agree with TRBD2. The CDR3 extends over 16 amino acids. Losses at the gene ends were 4 bases for V and 3 bases for J; bases not matched to a gene: 8. Germline lookup yields CDR1 PRHDT and CDR2 FYEKMQ (reference sequence). DNA for the CDR3: TGTGCCAGCAGCTCCCGGACTAGCGGGTTGAGCTACGAGCAGTACTTC. Amino acids: CASSSRTSGLSYEQYF.

The sample holds many counts of this clonotype. The V call is TRBV28, the J call TRBJ2-1; no clear D. The CDR3 runs to 12 residues. CDR1 MDHEN and CDR2 SYDVKM come from the germline V gene. Trimming left V 6 bases short and J 8 bases short, with 11 bases between. This chain's CDR3 is CASSPDFYEQFF. The CDR3 region has the DNA TGTGCCAGCAGCCCAGATTTTTATGAGCAGTTCTTC. Based on the CDR3 plus reference TRBV28 and TRBJ2-1, the full variable domain is DVKVTQSSRYLVKRTGEKVFLECVQDMDHENMFWYRQDPGLGLRLIYFSYDVKMKEKGDIPEGYSVSREKKERFSLILESASTNQTSMYLCASSPDFYEQFFGPGTRLTVL.

Notes on this clonotype: Since a much larger clone is just one base distant, this may be a read error. The chain carries TRBV14 and TRBJ2-1, with 13 bases that match TRBD2. J gave up 6 bases and V 4 bases, and 6 bases lay outside the gene matches. Per the germline V gene, CDR1 is SGHDN and CDR2 is FVKESK. CDR3 size: 16 residues. The CDR3 here is CASSRPGTSGINEQFF. In DNA form, the CDR3 reads TGTGCCAGCAGCCGGCCCGGGACTAGCGGGATCAATGAGCAGTTCTTC.

This clonotype has only a few counts. The rearrangement joins TRBV30 to TRBJ2-1, with TRBD2 matching 7 bases. V lost 0 bases to trimming and J lost 4 bases; unmatched junction nucleotides: 6. This CDR3 has 15 amino acids. Germline V gene lookup returns CDR1 GTSNPN and CDR2 SVGIG (reference sequence). The DNA for the CDR3 is TGTGCCTGGAGTGTAGGGCGGGGAGGGTACAATGAGCAGTTCTTC. Protein sequence: CAWSVGRGGYNEQFF.

This clonotype has at least ten counts. The V and J genes are TRBV15 and TRBJ1-1; TRBD1 aligns across 7 bases. V trimming: 0 bases; J trimming: 9 bases; junction bases outside the gene matches: 1. The CDR3 runs to 12 residues. The V gene's germline CDR1 is LNHNV and CDR2 YYDKDF (reference sequence). The CDR3 nucleotides read TGTGCCACCAGCAGAGACAGGGGGAAAGCTTTCTTT. Its protein product is CATSRDRGKAFF. The full variable domain, its missing parts supplied by reference TRBV15 and TRBJ1-1, is DAMVIQNPRYQVTQFGKPVTLSCSQTLNHNVMYWYQQKSSQAPKLLFHYYDKDFNNEADTPDNFQSRRPNTSFCFLDIRSPGLGDTAMYLCATSRDRGKAFFGQGTRLTVV.

This rearrangement joins TRBV24-1 to TRBJ2-1; 12 bases map to TRBD2. J was trimmed by 9 bases and V by 9 bases; bases with no gene match: 8. Per the germline V gene, CDR1 is KGHDR and CDR2 is SFDVKD. The CDR3 runs 14 residues. CDR3 DNA: TGTGCCACCCGTGGACTAGCGGGAAAGGTTGAGCAGTTCTTC. This codes for CATRGLAGKVEQFF.

This clonotype was recorded many times. V usage is TRBV3-1 and J usage is TRBJ1-5, with D unresolved. V was trimmed by 0 bases and J by 0 bases, leaving 3 bases between them. Germline loops: CDR1 LGHDT, CDR2 YNNKEL (reference sequence). The CDR3 contains 14 residues. Written as DNA, the CDR3 is TGTGCCAGCAGCCAAGAAGATAGCAATCAGCCCCAGCATTTT. Encoded protein: CASSQEDSNQPQHF.

Ten or more counts support this clonotype. The genes are TRBV6-6 and TRBJ1-4, with 10 bases that match TRBD1. Germline V lookup: CDR1 MNHNY, CDR2 SVGAGI (reference sequence). This CDR3 comprises 13 residues. V gave up 0 bases and J gave up 16 bases; unmatched junction bases: 5. DNA of the CDR3: TGTGCCAGCAGTTACTCGTACCGGGACAGGGGGTTTTTT. Its protein product is CASSYSYRDRGFF.